The clone carrying this T cell receptor beta chain was seen many times. Its antigen is not identified. This record belongs to a study of response to subunit inactivated influenza vaccine. The CDR3 consists of 15 residues. CDR1 and CDR2 from the germline V gene are DFQATT and SNEGSKA (reference sequence). V lost 3 bases, J lost 2 bases, and 14 bases lay in between. Study findings and constraints: Few additional T cells are recruited per seasonal influenza vaccination, authors suggested.

TCRdb re-derived calls from the RT-PCR reads in MiXCR, one entry per CDR3 protein. The top ten clones hold less than 4% of a sample with around 530,000 distinct CDR3 sequences, 16% of them seen once. This sequence originates from a man aged 50 to 75 who received an inactivated influenza vaccine. This chain links TRBV20-1 with TRBJ1-5; D gene ambiguous. The material sequenced was CD4+ T cells sorted from PBMCs, taken less than 30 months after vaccination. This CDR3 is CSASRLSKGNQPQHF. The CDR3 DNA sequence: TGCAGTGCTAGTAGGCTGTCAAAGGGCAATCAGCCCCAGCATTTT.